This T cell receptor (beta chain) derives from a study of T cells expressing NK-cell markers. The germline gives CDR1 SQVTM, CDR2 ANQGSEA. The CDR3 runs to 11 residues. Following a re-call of the 5' RACE reads, TCRdb has one entry per CDR3 protein and lacks DNA. The sample's table shows 400,000 to 500,000 distinct CDR3 sequences. The chain carries TRBV29-1 and TRBJ2-1; TCRdb gives TRBD2 as the D gene, but with no DNA this cannot be confirmed. This clonotype was sampled from a woman aged 18 to 75 in good health. The sample taken for sequencing was blood T cells: a sorted CD56 or NKG2C T cell subset, CD4+ or CD8+ T cells, or bulk PBMC T cells (not recorded which). CDR3 loop: CSAWENNEQFF.